What follows is one T cell receptor beta chain and its context. The data derive from a study of T cell changes during pregnancy in multiple sclerosis. The junction had 6 bases not matched to a gene; V was cut back by 0 bases and J by 5 bases. Looked up from germline, CDR1 is MNHEY and CDR2 is SVGAGI. The CDR3 loop spans 15 amino acids. Assay used: immunoSEQ multiplex PCR; TCRdb lists only in-frame clones, some missing. The table lists approximately 80,000 clones, 80% to 95% of them singletons. The origin of this receptor is a female donor in good health, enrolled as a control in a pregnancy study. The input for sequencing was peripheral blood, taken in the second trimester of pregnancy. This sequence joins TRBV6-5 and TRBJ2-7; TRBD2 matches 8 bases. The CDR3 DNA reads TGTGCCAGCAGTTACTCTGGCGGGGGGTCTGACGAGCAGTACTTC. Its translation: CASSYSGGGSDEQYF.